One and the same sample provided the 23 T cell receptor beta chains below, sequenced in a study of blood T cell repertoires in COVID-19. Clones were read by immunoSEQ multiplex PCR, and TCRdb kept only the in-frame ones, dropping some. The sample comprises 290,000 or so clones, roughly nine tenths of which are singletons, and around 2.4% rests with the top ten. Sequenced material: PBMCs or T cells enriched from blood (not recorded which). The receptors here all came from a woman younger than 30 who had recovered from COVID-19.

The gene calls are TRBV5-1 and TRBJ1-2, with 10 bases fitting TRBD1. V lost 2 bases, J lost 2 bases, and 15 bases stayed unmatched. The CDR3 runs to 19 residues. Looked up from germline, CDR1 is SGHRS and CDR2 is YFSETQ. For the CDR3, the DNA is TGCGCCAGCAGCTTCCACCGGGACAGGGGAAGAGAGAGGAACTATGGCTACACCTTC. It codes for CASSFHRDRGRERNYGYTF.

The rearrangement joins TRBV6-1 to TRBJ1-1; 7 nucleotides match TRBD1. The CDR3 totals 12 residues. Trimming took 1 base from V and 11 from J; bases not matched to a gene: 4. Germline V lookup: CDR1 MNHNS, CDR2 SASEGT. CDR3 amino acids: CASSEGRGQAFF. The CDR3 DNA is TGTGCCAGCAGTGAAGGGAGGGGGCAGGCTTTCTTT.

The chain links TRBV6-2 or TRBV6-3 to TRBJ2-4; D is possibly TRBD1 (5 bases). The V gene lost 6 bases and the J gene lost 0 bases, with 15 bases spanning the gap. CDR3 size: 16 residues. In germline, CDR1 is MNHEY, CDR2 SVGEGT. This chain's CDR3 is CASSLQQGLAKNIQYF. The CDR3 DNA follows: TGTGCCAGCAGCCTTCAGCAGGGATTAGCCAAAAACATTCAGTACTTC.

CDR3 coding DNA: TGTGCCAGCAGCTACTTAAATTCACCCCTCCACTTT. This codes for CASSYLNSPLHF. V and J are TRBV7-9 and TRBJ1-6, with D hard to call. The CDR3 runs to 12 residues. V lost 4 bases and J 7 bases, leaving 5 bases between the germline ends. CDR1 is SEHNR and CDR2 is FQNEAQ in the germline V gene (reference sequence).

The chain carries TRBV6-5 and TRBJ2-5; D gene uncertain. Germline CDR1 reads MNHEY; CDR2 reads SVGAGI. The V and J ends lost 8 bases and 2 bases respectively, with 12 bases between them. This CDR3 contains 13 residues. Here the CDR3 DNA reads TGTGCCAGCGGCGGTATTCCTCAAGAGACCCAGTACTTC. Protein sequence: CASGGIPQETQYF.

This clone was recorded only once. V gene TRBV2 combines with J gene TRBJ2-2; TRBD1 aligns across 9 bases. Germline trimming cut 4 bases from V and 2 bases from J; bases unmatched to any gene: 8. The CDR3 totals 17 residues. Germline CDR1 SNHLY, CDR2 FYNNEI. CDR3 bases: TGTGCCAGCAGTGCCTATAGGACAGGGGCCAACACCGGGGAGCTGTTTTTT. Translating gives CASSAYRTGANTGELFF.

The V call is TRBV5-8, the J call TRBJ2-6, with 12 bases identical to TRBD1. The junction had 8 bases not matched to a gene; V was cut back by 4 bases and J by 3 bases. Germline CDR1 reads SGHTS; CDR2 reads YDEGEE. The CDR3 contains 18 residues. CDR3 in amino acids: CASSRPGQGAGGANVLTF. In DNA, the CDR3 is TGTGCCAGCAGCCGACCGGGACAGGGGGCTGGTGGGGCCAACGTCCTGACTTTC.

CDR3 region: CASSLVSQETQYF. The DNA for the CDR3 is TGTGCCAGCAGCTTGGTTAGTCAAGAGACCCAGTACTTC. The rearrangement links TRBV5-4 to TRBJ2-5; D ambiguous. Germline CDR1 and CDR2: SGHNT and YYREEE (reference sequence). V was shortened by 0 bases and J by 2 bases, with 5 bases between the two germline ends. The CDR3 spans 13 residues.

This chain connects TRBV27 to TRBJ2-1, with 9 bases matching TRBD2. The length of the CDR3 is 15 residues. Germline V gives CDR1 MNHEY, CDR2 SMNVEV (reference sequence). Trimming removed 6 bases from V and 6 bases from J; junction bases left unmatched: 9. The CDR3: CASSLGRGGPNEQFF. DNA of the CDR3: TGTGCCAGCAGCCTGGGGCGGGGGGGCCCCAATGAGCAGTTCTTC.

This clone was counted once. The chain carries TRBV2 and TRBJ1-3; TRBD1 agrees at 8 bases. The ends lost 4 bases at V and 10 bases at J; junction bases unmatched: 6. Germline V gene sequence: CDR1 SNHLY, CDR2 FYNNEI. This CDR3 is 13 amino acids long. The CDR3: CASSGTGSGTIYF. The CDR3 region has the DNA TGTGCCAGCAGTGGGACAGGGTCTGGGACCATATATTTT.

V usage is TRBV9 and J usage is TRBJ2-1; 10 bases align to TRBD2. The length of the CDR3 is 16 residues. Looked up from germline, CDR1 is SGDLS and CDR2 is YYNGEE. With 3 bases clipped from V and 3 bases from J, the junction kept 6 bases outside the gene matches. The DNA of the CDR3 is TGTGCCAGCAGCGCGAAAGCGGGGGGGCTCTACAATGAGCAGTTCTTC. Translated, it gives CASSAKAGGLYNEQFF.

J is TRBJ1-2 and V is TRBV20-1; no firm D call. Germline CDR1 reads DFQATT; CDR2 reads SNEGSKA (reference sequence). The CDR3 totals 11 residues. With 0 bases removed from V and 5 bases from J, the gap between germline ends came to 4 bases. CDR3 coding DNA: TGCAGTGCTAGAGATAGTTATGGCTACACCTTC. The encoded protein is CSARDSYGYTF.

The CDR3 region has the DNA TGTGCCAGCAGTTACCGAGGGGGCCATCAGCCCCAGCATTTT. Translating it yields CASSYRGGHQPQHF. The chain couples TRBV6-5 to TRBJ1-5; 7 bases fit TRBD1. The CDR3 covers 14 residues. Germline lookup yields CDR1 MNHEY and CDR2 SVGAGI. Germline trimming cut 2 bases from V and 5 bases from J; bases unmatched to any gene: 3.

The V gene is TRBV10-2, the J gene TRBJ2-7; no definite D call. Germline V gene lookup returns CDR1 WSHSY and CDR2 SAAADI. V was clipped by 0 bases and J by 4 bases, with 4 bases between them. The CDR3 runs 12 residues. The CDR3 is CASSESGYEQYF. The CDR3 coding sequence is TGCGCCAGCAGTGAGTCCGGGTACGAGCAGTACTTC.

J is TRBJ2-2 and V is TRBV10-2, with 11 bases lining up with TRBD2. The germline V gene encodes CDR1 WSHSY and CDR2 SAAADI. The CDR3 contains 16 residues. J was trimmed by 4 bases and V by 8 bases; bases with no gene match: 9. CDR3 in DNA: TGCGCCAGCCTTCTAGCGGGAGGACTTGGCACCGGGGAGCTGTTTTTT. It specifies CASLLAGGLGTGELFF.

The chain links TRBV11-2 to TRBJ1-1; 8 nucleotides align to TRBD1. After removal of 7 bases from V and 3 bases from J, the junction contained 7 bases not matched to a gene. The CDR3 has 14 amino acids. Germline CDR1 SGHAT, CDR2 FQNNGV. The CDR3 reads CASTITGGDTEAFF. CDR3 DNA sequence: TGTGCCAGCACCATCACAGGGGGGGACACTGAAGCTTTCTTT.

The chain combines TRBV5-4 with TRBJ2-5; 16 positions agree with TRBD2. The CDR3 totals 18 residues. Germline CDR1 is SGHNT and CDR2 is YYREEE (reference sequence). Losses at the gene ends were 3 bases for V and 5 bases for J; bases not matched to a gene: 10. The CDR3, as DNA: TGTGCCAGCAGCTCGGGGGGGACTAGCGGGAGGGCCCTTGAGACCCAGTACTTC. Its translation is CASSSGGTSGRALETQYF.

The rearrangement links TRBV29-1 to TRBJ2-5; 8 nucleotides align to TRBD2. V was pared by 0 bases and J by 5 bases, with 8 bases of the junction left unmatched. Germline lookup yields CDR1 SQVTM and CDR2 ANQGSEA. This CDR3 comprises 15 residues. The DNA of the CDR3 is TGCAGCGTTGAAGAGGGGCGGGGGGCGGTGGAGACCCAGTACTTC. It specifies CSVEEGRGAVETQYF.

The chain links TRBV12-5 to TRBJ2-1; tentatively, D is TRBD2 (5 bases). V was shortened by 2 bases and J by 9 bases, with 14 bases between the two germline ends. This CDR3 has 14 residues. Germline loops: CDR1 LGHNT, CDR2 FRNRAP. The CDR3 DNA reads as TGTGCTAGTGGTTTGTATCAGAGGGCGGCTGAGCAGTTCTTC. Its protein is CASGLYQRAAEQFF. Full variable domain (rest looked up from reference TRBV12-5 and TRBJ2-1): DARVTQTPRHKVTEMGQEVTMRCQPILGHNTVFWYRQTMMQGLELLAYFRNRAPLDDSGMPKDRFSAEMPDATLATLKIQPSEPRDSAVYFCASGLYQRAAEQFFGPGTRLTVL.

The chain couples TRBV7-2 to TRBJ1-5; D is perhaps TRBD1 (5 bases). This CDR3 is built from 15 residues. Trimming left V 5 bases short and J 8 bases short, with 19 bases between. Germline V gene data show CDR1 as SGHTA and CDR2 as FQGNSA. In DNA, the CDR3 is TGTGCCAGCAGCCCCGACTGGGGTGGAGGGGAGCCCCAGCATTTT. This encodes CASSPDWGGGEPQHF.

This clone was observed a few times. The V gene is TRBV7-2, the J gene TRBJ2-3; TRBD2 aligns across 11 bases. Germline CDR1 and CDR2: SGHTA and FQGNSA. The CDR3 consists of 17 residues. Unmatched junction bases numbered 10, after V lost 1 base and J lost 7 bases. In nucleotides, the CDR3 is TGTGCCAGCAGCTTAGGAATTAGCGGGGGGGCTGGGTATACGCAGTATTTT. This codes for CASSLGISGGAGYTQYF.

This clone has a single count. J is TRBJ1-4 and V is TRBV27; the D gene is possibly TRBD1 (6 bases). Germline CDR1 MNHEY, CDR2 SMNVEV (reference sequence). The CDR3 covers 14 residues. Trimming removed 4 bases at V and 7 bases at J, with 13 bases between. CDR3 sequence (DNA): TGTGCCAGCAGTTCGTTACAGGGCGGTGAAAAACTGTTTTTT. Protein: CASSSLQGGEKLFF.

The chain recombines TRBV7-2 with TRBJ1-3, with TRBD1 matching over 9 bases. V dropped 8 bases and J dropped 4; count of bases not matched to a gene: 3. CDR3 length: 13 residues. Germline loops: CDR1 SGHTA, CDR2 FQGNSA. In DNA, the CDR3 is TGTGCCAGCCGGACAGGGGTCGGAAACACCATATATTTT. Its protein product is CASRTGVGNTIYF. The full variable domain, completed using reference TRBV7-2 and TRBJ1-3, is GAGVSQSPSNKVTEKGKDVELRCDPISGHTALYWYRQSLGQGLEFLIYFQGNSAPDKSGLPSDRFSAERTGGSVSTLTIQRTQQEDSAVYLCASRTGVGNTIYFGEGSWLTVV.